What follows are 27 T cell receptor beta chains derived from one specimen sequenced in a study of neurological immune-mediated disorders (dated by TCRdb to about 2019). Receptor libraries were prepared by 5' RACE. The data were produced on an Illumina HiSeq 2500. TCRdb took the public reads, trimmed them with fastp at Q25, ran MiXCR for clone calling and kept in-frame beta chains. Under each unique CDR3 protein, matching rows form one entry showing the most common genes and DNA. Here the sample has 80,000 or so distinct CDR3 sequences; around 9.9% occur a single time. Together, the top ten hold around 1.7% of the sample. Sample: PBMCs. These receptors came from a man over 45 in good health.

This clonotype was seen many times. DNA for the CDR3: TGCGCCAGCAGCTGGACACCTCAAGAGACCCAGTACTTC. Encoded protein: CASSWTPQETQYF. The chain links TRBV5-1 to TRBJ2-5; perhaps TRBD1 as D (5 bases). V lost 3 bases and J 2 bases, leaving 8 bases between the germline ends. In germline, CDR1 is SGHRS, CDR2 YFSETQ. The CDR3 sequence is 13 residues long.

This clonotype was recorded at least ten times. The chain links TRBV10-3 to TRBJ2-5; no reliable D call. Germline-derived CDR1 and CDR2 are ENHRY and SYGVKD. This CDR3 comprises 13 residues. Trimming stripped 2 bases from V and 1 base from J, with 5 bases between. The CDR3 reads CAISEGGQETQYF. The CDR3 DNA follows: TGTGCCATCAGTGAGGGCGGCCAAGAGACCCAGTACTTC.

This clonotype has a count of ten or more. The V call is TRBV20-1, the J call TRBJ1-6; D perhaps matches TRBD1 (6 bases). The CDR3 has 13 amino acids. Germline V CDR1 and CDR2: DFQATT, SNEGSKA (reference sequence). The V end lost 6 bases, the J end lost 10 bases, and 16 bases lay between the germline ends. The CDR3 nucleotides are TGCAGTGCCCCGGACGGGGGGCGCTCACCCCTCCACTTT. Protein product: CSAPDGGRSPLHF.

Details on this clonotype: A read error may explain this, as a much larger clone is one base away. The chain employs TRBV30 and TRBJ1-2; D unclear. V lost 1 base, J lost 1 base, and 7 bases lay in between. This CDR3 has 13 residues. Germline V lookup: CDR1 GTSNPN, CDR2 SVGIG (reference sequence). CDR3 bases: TGTGCCTGGAGTGCCCACATTAACTATGGCTACACCTTC. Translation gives CAWSAHINYGYTF.

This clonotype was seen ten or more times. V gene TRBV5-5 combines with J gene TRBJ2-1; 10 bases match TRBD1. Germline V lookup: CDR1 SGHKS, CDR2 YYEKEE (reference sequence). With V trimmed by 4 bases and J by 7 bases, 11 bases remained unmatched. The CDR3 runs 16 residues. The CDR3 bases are TGTGCCAGCAGCAAGGACAGTGGGACAGGGGCAAATGAGCAGTTCTTC. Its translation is CASSKDSGTGANEQFF.

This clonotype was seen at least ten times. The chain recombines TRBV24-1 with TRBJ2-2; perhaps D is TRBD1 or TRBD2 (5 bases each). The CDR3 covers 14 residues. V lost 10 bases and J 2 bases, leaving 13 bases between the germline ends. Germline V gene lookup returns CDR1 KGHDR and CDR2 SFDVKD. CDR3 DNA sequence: TGTGCCACGGCGCCGGGGCTAAACACCGGGGAGCTGTTTTTT. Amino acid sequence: CATAPGLNTGELFF.

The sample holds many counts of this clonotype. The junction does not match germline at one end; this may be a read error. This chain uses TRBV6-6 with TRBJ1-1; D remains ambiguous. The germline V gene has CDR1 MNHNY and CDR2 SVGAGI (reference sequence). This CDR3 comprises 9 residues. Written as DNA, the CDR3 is TGTGCCAGTGGGGTAGAGGGTTTTTTT. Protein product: CASGVEGFF.

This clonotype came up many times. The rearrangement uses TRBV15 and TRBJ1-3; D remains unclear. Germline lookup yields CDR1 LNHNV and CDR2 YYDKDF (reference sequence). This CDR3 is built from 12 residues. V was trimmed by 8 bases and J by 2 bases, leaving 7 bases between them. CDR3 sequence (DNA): TGTGCCACCGAGTCAGCTGGAAACACCATATATTTT. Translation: CATESAGNTIYF.

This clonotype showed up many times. CDR3 in DNA: TGTGCCAGCAGCTTCACTAGCGGGAGCCGCTCCTACAATGAGCAGTTCTTC. This encodes CASSFTSGSRSYNEQFF. The rearrangement uses TRBV7-3 and TRBJ2-1; TRBD2 agrees at 11 bases. This CDR3 region has 17 residues. Germline V gene data show CDR1 as SGHTA and CDR2 as FQGTGA. The ends lost 3 bases at V and 0 bases at J; junction bases unmatched: 4. Full variable domain (missing parts from reference TRBV7-3 and TRBJ2-1): GAGVSQTPSNKVTEKGKYVELRCDPISGHTALYWYRQSLGQGPEFLIYFQGTGAADDSGLPNDRFFAVRPEGSVSTLKIQRTERGDSAVYLCASSFTSGSRSYNEQFFGPGTRLTVL.

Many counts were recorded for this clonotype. CDR3 loop: CASSLTRTTYEQYF. DNA for the CDR3: TGCGCCAGCAGCTTGACAAGGACGACCTACGAGCAGTACTTC. The chain has TRBV5-1 and TRBJ2-7; no clear D gene. V lost 1 base and J 2 bases, leaving 10 bases between the germline ends. The CDR3 extends over 14 amino acids. In germline, CDR1 is SGHRS, CDR2 YFSETQ.

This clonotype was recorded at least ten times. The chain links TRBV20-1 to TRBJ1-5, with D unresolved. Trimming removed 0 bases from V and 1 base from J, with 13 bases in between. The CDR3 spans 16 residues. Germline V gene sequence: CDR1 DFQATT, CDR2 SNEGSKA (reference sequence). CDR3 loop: CSARDSTRGSNQPQHF. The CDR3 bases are TGCAGTGCTAGAGACTCCACGCGAGGGAGCAATCAGCCCCAGCATTTT.

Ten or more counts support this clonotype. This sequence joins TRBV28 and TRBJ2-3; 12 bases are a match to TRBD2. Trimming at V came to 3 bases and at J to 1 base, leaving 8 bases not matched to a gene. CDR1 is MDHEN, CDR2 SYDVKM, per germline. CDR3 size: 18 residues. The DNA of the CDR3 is TGTGCCAGCAGTTTTTCTAGCGGGGGGGCTTTCGGCACAGATACGCAGTATTTT. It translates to CASSFSSGGAFGTDTQYF.

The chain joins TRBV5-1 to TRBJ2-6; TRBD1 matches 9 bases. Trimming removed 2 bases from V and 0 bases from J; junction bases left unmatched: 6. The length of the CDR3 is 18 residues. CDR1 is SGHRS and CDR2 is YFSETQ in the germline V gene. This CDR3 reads CASSFGTGFGSGANVLTF. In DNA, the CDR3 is TGCGCCAGCAGCTTCGGGACAGGGTTTGGCTCTGGGGCCAACGTCCTGACTTTC.

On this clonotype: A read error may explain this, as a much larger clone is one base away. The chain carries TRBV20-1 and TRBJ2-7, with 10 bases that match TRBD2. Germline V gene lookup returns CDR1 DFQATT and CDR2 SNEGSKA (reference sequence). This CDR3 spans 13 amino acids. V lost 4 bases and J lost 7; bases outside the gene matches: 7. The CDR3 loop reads CSAISGGACEQYF. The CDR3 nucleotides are TGCAGTGCTATCAGCGGGGGGGCTTGTGAGCAGTACTTC.

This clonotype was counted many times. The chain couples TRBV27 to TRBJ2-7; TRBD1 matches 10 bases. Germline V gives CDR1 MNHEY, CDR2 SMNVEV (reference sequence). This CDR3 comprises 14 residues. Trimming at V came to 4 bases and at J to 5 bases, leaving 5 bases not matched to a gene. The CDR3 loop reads CASSSRQGAHEQYF. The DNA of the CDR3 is TGTGCCAGCAGTTCAAGACAGGGGGCCCACGAGCAGTACTTC.

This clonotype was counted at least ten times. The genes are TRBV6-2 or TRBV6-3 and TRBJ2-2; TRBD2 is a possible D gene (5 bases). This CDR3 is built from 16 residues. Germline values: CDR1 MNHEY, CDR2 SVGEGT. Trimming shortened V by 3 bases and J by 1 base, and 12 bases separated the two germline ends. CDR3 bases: TGTGCCAGCAGTTATTCTCGGACTGGGAACACCGGGGAGCTGTTTTTT. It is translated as CASSYSRTGNTGELFF.

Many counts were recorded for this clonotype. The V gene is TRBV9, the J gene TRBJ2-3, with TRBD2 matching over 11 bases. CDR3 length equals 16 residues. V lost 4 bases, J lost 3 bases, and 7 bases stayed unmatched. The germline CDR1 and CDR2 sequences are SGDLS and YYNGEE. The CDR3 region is CASSTIAGGPTDTQYF. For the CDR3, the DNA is TGTGCCAGCAGCACCATAGCGGGGGGGCCGACAGATACGCAGTATTTT. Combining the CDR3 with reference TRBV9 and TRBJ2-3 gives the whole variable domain DSGVTQTPKHLITATGQRVTLRCSPRSGDLSVYWYQQSLDQGLQFLIQYYNGEERAKGNILERFSAQQFPDLHSELNLSSLELGDSALYFCASSTIAGGPTDTQYFGPGTRLTVL.

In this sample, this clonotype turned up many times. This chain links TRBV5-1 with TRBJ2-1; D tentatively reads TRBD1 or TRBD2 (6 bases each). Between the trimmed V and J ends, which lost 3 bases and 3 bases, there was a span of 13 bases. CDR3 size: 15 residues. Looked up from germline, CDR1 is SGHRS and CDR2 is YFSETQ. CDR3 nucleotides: TGCGCCAGCAGCTGGACAGCGGGCATCTACAATGAGCAGTTCTTC. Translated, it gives CASSWTAGIYNEQFF.

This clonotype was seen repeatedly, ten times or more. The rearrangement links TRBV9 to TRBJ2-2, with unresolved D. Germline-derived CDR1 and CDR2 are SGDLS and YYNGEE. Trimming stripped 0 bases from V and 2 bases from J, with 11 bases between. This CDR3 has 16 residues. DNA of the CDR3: TGTGCCAGCAGCGTAGTGGCAGGCACCAACACCGGGGAGCTGTTTTTT. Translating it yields CASSVVAGTNTGELFF.

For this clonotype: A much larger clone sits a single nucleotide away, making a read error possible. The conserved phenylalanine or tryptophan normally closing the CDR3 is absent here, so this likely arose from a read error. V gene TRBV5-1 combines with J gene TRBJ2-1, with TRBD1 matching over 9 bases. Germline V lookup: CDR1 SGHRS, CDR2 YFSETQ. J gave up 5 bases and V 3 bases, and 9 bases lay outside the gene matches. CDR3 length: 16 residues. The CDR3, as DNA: TGCGCCAGCAGCTCCGGGACAGGGTGGGGGAACAATGAGCAGTTCCTC. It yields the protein CASSSGTGWGNNEQFL.

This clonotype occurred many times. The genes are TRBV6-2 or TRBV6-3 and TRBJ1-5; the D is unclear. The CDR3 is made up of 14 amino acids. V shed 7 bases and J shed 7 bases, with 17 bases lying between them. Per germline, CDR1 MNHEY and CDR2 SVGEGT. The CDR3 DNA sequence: TGTGCCAGCACCACCTCCGGGGAAACGCAGCCCCAGCATTTT. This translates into CASTTSGETQPQHF.

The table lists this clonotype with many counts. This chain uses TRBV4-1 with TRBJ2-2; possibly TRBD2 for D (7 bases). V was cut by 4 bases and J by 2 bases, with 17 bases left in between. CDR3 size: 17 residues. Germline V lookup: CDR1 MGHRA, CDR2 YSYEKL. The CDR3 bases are TGCGCCAGCAGCCCGTCTCTCAGGGGACTAAACACCGGGGAGCTGTTTTTT. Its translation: CASSPSLRGLNTGELFF.

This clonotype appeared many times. The DNA of the CDR3 is TGTGCCAGTCGATACGACAGGGATAACACTGAAGCTTTCTTT. This translates into CASRYDRDNTEAFF. The genes are TRBV12-3 or TRBV12-4 and TRBJ1-1; 7 nucleotides agree with TRBD1. The CDR3 length is 14 residues. Germline trimming cut 9 bases from V and 2 bases from J; bases unmatched to any gene: 9.

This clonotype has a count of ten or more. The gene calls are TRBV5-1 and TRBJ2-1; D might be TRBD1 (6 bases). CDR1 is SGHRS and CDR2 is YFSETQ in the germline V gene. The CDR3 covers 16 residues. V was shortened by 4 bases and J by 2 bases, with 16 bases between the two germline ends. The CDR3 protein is CASSPIRGGAYNEQFF. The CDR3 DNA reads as TGCGCCAGCAGCCCTATCAGGGGTGGCGCCTACAATGAGCAGTTCTTC.

The CDR3 region has the DNA TGTGCCAGCAGCGCCTGGGGAGAGGTATACGAGCAGTACTTC. As protein: CASSAWGEVYEQYF. The rearrangement uses TRBV25-1 and TRBJ2-7, with a tentative D call TRBD2 (5 bases). Trimming cost V 6 bases and J 4 bases, with 16 bases left between them. The CDR3 extends over 14 amino acids. Germline assignment: CDR1 MGHDK and CDR2 SYGVNS.

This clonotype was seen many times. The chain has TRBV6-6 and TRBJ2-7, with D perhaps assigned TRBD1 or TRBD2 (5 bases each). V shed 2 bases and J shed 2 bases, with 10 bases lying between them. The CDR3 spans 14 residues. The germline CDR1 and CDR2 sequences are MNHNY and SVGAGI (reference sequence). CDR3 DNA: TGTGCCAGCAGTTACGGTCAGGGAGCCTACGAGCAGTACTTC. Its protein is CASSYGQGAYEQYF.

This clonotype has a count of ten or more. For the CDR3, the DNA is TGTGCCAGCAGCAAAGCGCGCGGTCTCCGAGTGGTCTACGAGCAGTACTTC. It encodes CASSKARGLRVVYEQYF. This sequence joins TRBV21-1 and TRBJ2-7. TRBV21-1 is annotated as a pseudogene. CDR3 length: 17 residues.